This TCR beta chain was found in a study of T-cell reconstitution after alpha-beta-depleted transplantation in children. Germline V CDR1 and CDR2: SGHRS, YFSETQ. This CDR3 has 15 amino acids. V lost 4 bases, J lost 5 bases, and 2 bases stayed unmatched. The TCRbeta library was prepared with unique molecular identifiers. TCRdb itself ran the PCR reads through MiXCR, one entry per CDR3 protein. This sample has about 610,000 distinct CDR3 sequences; under 12% occur once, and the top ten carry about 4.2%. Sample: PBMCs from the stem cell graft donor, taken from the stem cell graft. This receptor was taken from a human donor who donated a stem cell graft to a child with acute myeloid leukemia. The chain uses TRBV5-1 and TRBJ2-3; 15 bases are a match to TRBD2. The chain's CDR3 is CASSRTSGRGDTQYF. CDR3 bases: TGCGCCAGCAGCCGGACTAGCGGGAGGGGAGATACGCAGTATTTT.